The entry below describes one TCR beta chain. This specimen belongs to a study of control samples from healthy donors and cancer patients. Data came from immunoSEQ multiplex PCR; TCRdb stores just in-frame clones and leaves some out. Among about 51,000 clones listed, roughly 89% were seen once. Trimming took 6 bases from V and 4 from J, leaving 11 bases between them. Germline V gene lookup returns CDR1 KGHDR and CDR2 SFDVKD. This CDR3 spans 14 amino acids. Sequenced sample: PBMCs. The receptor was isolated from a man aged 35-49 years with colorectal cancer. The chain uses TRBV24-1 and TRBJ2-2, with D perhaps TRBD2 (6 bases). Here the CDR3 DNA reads TGTGCCACCAGTCCCGGGGGAGGCACCGGGGAGCTGTTTTTT. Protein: CATSPGGGTGELFF.